What follows are 14 T cell receptor beta chains derived from one specimen sequenced in a study of vaccination and CD4 T cells after COVID-19. The Oncomine TCR Beta short-read assay generated sequence data from the DNA of cultured CD4+ T cells. MiXCR, applied by TCRdb to the PCR reads, yields one record per CDR3 protein. This table holds approximately 13,000 distinct CDR3 sequences, around a third found once. These receptors are not linked to any known antigen. Treatment meaning: approximately 9-day PBMC culture with coronavirus spike peptide pools or control peptides (ViraFEST assay). The specimen sequenced was cultured CD4+ T cells from blood. The receptor set was obtained from a human donor with COVID-19.

The V call is TRBV2, the J call TRBJ2-1, with 9 bases that match TRBD2. From germline, CDR1 is SNHLY and CDR2 FYNNEI. V was pared by 4 bases and J by 3 bases, with 10 bases of the junction left unmatched. This CDR3 contains 17 residues. The CDR3 region is CASSARLAGAVYNEQFF. The CDR3, as DNA: TGTGCCAGCAGTGCTAGATTAGCGGGGGCGGTCTACAATGAGCAGTTCTTC.

The chain couples TRBV6-1 to TRBJ2-1, with D perhaps TRBD1 or TRBD2 (5 bases each). V gave up 7 bases and J gave up 7 bases, with 17 bases separating them. CDR3 length: 14 residues. Germline CDR1 MNHNS, CDR2 SASEGT. CDR3 sequence: CASKRDPRANEQFF. CDR3 DNA: TGTGCCAGCAAACGGGACCCAAGAGCGAATGAGCAGTTCTTC.

The chain has TRBV28 and TRBJ2-1; D gene unclear. V was shortened by 5 bases and J by 0 bases, with 11 bases between the two germline ends. Germline assignment: CDR1 MDHEN and CDR2 SYDVKM. The CDR3 runs to 15 residues. The CDR3, as DNA: TGTGCCAGCAGTACATTTTCAACCTCCTACAATGAGCAGTTCTTC. It specifies CASSTFSTSYNEQFF.

The chain links TRBV6-2 or TRBV6-3 to TRBJ2-2; D is uncertain. V was clipped by 7 bases and J by 7 bases, with 10 bases between them. In germline, CDR1 is MNHEY, CDR2 SVGEGT. This CDR3 comprises 12 residues. As DNA, the CDR3 is TGTGCCAGCAACCTGCTTTTCGGGGAGCTGTTTTTT. Translation gives CASNLLFGELFF.

This chain links TRBV6-1 with TRBJ2-7, with 7 bases lining up with TRBD2. Germline loops: CDR1 MNHNS, CDR2 SASEGT. This CDR3 is 19 amino acids long. Germline trimming cut 3 bases from V and 8 bases from J; bases unmatched to any gene: 25. CDR3 region: CASSDPGEAGVLPGVKQYF. The CDR3 DNA reads TGTGCCAGCAGTGACCCGGGTGAGGCGGGGGTCCTACCCGGGGTAAAGCAGTACTTC.

The count of this clonotype is one. V gene TRBV27 combines with J gene TRBJ2-5; 8 bases are shared with TRBD2. The CDR3 length is 15 residues. V lost 1 base and J lost 7; bases outside the gene matches: 8. Germline V gene lookup returns CDR1 MNHEY and CDR2 SMNVEV (reference sequence). The CDR3: CASSLLAGRKGTQYF. CDR3 nucleotide sequence: TGTGCCAGCAGTTTATTAGCGGGGCGTAAAGGGACCCAGTACTTC.

This clonotype has just a few counts. The V gene is TRBV6-2 or TRBV6-3, the J gene TRBJ1-5, with 7 bases aligning to TRBD1. CDR3 length: 15 amino acids. Trimming at V came to 2 bases and at J to 6 bases, leaving 7 bases not matched to a gene. CDR1 is MNHEY, CDR2 SVGEGT, per germline. The CDR3 DNA reads as TGTGCCAGCAGTTACGAGGCAGGGGGACGTCAGCCCCAGCATTTT. Amino acid sequence: CASSYEAGGRQPQHF.

V is TRBV18 and J is TRBJ1-2, with a possible D match to TRBD1 (5 bases). Trimming took off 5 bases at V and 3 bases at J, with 10 bases between the two ends. Germline CDR1 KGHSH, CDR2 LQKENI. The CDR3 is 13 amino acids. Here the CDR3 DNA reads TGTGCCAGCTCAGACAGCCGTGACTATGGCTACACCTTC. This gives the protein CASSDSRDYGYTF.

There are a few counts of this clonotype. The chain carries TRBV30 and TRBJ1-5, with D maybe TRBD1 (6 bases). Trimming left V 3 bases short and J 1 base short, with 13 bases between. The CDR3 length is 15 residues. The germline gives CDR1 GTSNPN, CDR2 SVGIG (reference sequence). CDR3 DNA: TGTGCCTGGAGCCTAAAAGGGGGAAGCAATCAGCCCCAGCATTTT. Protein sequence: CAWSLKGGSNQPQHF.

This chain connects TRBV12-3 or TRBV12-4 to TRBJ2-7; no clear D. CDR3 length: 11 amino acids. Trimming left V 5 bases short and J 5 bases short, with 7 bases between. CDR3 sequence: CASSHNNEQYF. The CDR3 DNA follows: TGTGCCAGCAGTCACAACAACGAGCAGTACTTC.

J is TRBJ2-2 and V is TRBV28; 12 nucleotides align to TRBD2. The germline gives CDR1 MDHEN, CDR2 SYDVKM. The CDR3 consists of 19 residues. V was clipped by 6 bases and J by 0 bases; unmatched bases: 11. The CDR3 DNA follows: TGTGCCAGCAGCTACCCTTTAAGACTAGCGGGGGCGAACACCGGGGAGCTGTTTTTT. Its translation is CASSYPLRLAGANTGELFF.

In regard to this clonotype: One end of the junction varies from germline; a read error may be responsible. The chain employs TRBV12-3 or TRBV12-4 and TRBJ2-6; weak D call: TRBD2 (6 bases). The CDR3 is made up of 16 amino acids. This CDR3 is CASSIATGAGANVLTF. In nucleotides, the CDR3 is TGTGCCAGCAGTATAGCTACGGGGGCTGGGGCCAACGTCCTGACTTTC.

The rearrangement joins TRBV21-1 to TRBJ2-2; the table's D gene call, TRBD1, was not cross checked with the DNA. TRBV21-1 is flagged as a pseudogene. This CDR3 contains 15 residues. CDR3 protein: CASSNRDRGTGELFF. The CDR3, as DNA: TGTGCCAGCAGCAACCGGGACAGGGGCACCGGGGAGCTGTTTTTT.

This clonotype was counted a few times. CDR3 sequence: CASSLKWGGGGELFF. The DNA for the CDR3 is TGCGCCAGCAGCCTAAAATGGGGGGGTGGCGGGGAGCTGTTTTTT. The rearrangement joins TRBV4-3 to TRBJ2-2, with TRBD2 matching over 7 bases. V lost 4 bases, J lost 7 bases, and 9 bases stayed unmatched. This CDR3 region has 15 residues. The V gene's germline CDR1 is LGHNA and CDR2 YSLEER.